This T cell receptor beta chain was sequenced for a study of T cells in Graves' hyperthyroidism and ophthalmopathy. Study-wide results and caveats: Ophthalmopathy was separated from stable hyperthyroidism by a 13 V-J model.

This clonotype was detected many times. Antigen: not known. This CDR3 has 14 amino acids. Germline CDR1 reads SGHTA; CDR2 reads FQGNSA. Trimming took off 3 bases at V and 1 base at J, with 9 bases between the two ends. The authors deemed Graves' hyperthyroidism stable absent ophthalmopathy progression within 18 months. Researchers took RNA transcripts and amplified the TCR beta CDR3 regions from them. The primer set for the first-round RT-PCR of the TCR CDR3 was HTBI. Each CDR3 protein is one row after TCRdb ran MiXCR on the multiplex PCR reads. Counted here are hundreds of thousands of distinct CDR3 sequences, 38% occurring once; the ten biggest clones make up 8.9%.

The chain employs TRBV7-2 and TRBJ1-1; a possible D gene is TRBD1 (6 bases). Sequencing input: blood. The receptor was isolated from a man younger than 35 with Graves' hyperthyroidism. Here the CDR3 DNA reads TGTGCCAGCAGCTTCCTGACAGGGAACACTGAAGCTTTCTTT. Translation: CASSFLTGNTEAFF.